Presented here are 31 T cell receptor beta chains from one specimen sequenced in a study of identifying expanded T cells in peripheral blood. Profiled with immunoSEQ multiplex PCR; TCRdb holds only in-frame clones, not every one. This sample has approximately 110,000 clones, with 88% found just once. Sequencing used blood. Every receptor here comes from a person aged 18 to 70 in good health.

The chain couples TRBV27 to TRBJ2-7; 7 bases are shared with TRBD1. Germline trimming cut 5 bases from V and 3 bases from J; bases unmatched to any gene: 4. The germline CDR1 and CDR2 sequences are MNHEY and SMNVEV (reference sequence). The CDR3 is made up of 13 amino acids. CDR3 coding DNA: TGTGCCAGCAGTAGAGACAGGGTCTACGAGCAGTACTTC. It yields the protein CASSRDRVYEQYF.

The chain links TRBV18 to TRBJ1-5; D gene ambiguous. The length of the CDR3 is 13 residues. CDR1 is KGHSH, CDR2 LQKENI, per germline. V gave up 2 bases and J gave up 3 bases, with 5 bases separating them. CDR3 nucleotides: TGTGCCAGCTCACCAGACAACAATCAGCCCCAGCATTTT. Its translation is CASSPDNNQPQHF.

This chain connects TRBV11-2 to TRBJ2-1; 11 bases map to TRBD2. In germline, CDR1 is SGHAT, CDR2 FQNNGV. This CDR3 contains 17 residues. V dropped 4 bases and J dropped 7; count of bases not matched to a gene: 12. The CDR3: CASSSFTSGSGENEQFF. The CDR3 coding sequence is TGTGCCAGCAGCTCCTTCACTAGCGGGAGTGGAGAGAATGAGCAGTTCTTC.

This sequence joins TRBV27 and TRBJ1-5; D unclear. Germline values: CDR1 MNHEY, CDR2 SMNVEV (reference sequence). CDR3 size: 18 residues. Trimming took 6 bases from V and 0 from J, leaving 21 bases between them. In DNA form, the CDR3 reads TGTGCCAGCAGCCCGTGGGAGAGGCAACCTAATAGCAATCAGCCCCAGCATTTT. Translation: CASSPWERQPNSNQPQHF.

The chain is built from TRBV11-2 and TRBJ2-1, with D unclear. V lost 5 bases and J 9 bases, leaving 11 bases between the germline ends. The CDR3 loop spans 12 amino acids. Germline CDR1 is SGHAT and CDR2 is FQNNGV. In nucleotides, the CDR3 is TGTGCCAGCAGCACATCGACTGTTGAGCAGTTCTTC. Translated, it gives CASSTSTVEQFF.

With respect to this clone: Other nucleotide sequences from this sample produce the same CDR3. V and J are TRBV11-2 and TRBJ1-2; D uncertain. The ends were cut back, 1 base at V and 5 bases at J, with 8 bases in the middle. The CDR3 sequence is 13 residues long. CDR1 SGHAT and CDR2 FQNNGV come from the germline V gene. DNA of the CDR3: TGTGCCAGCAGCTTAGCGGGCAGTTATGGCTACACCTTC. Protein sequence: CASSLAGSYGYTF.

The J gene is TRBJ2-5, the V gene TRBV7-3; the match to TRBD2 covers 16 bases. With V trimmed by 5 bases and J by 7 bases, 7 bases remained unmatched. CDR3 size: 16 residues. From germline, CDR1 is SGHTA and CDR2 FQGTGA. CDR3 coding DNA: TGTGCCAGCAGCCCGGGGACTAGCGGGGGGGCCGGGACCCAGTACTTC. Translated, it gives CASSPGTSGGAGTQYF. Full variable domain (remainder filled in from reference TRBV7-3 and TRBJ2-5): GAGVSQTPSNKVTEKGKYVELRCDPISGHTALYWYRQSLGQGPEFLIYFQGTGAADDSGLPNDRFFAVRPEGSVSTLKIQRTERGDSAVYLCASSPGTSGGAGTQYFGPGTRLLVL.

The CDR3 DNA reads as TGTGCCTGGACAAGGACAGGGGATAATGAAGCTTTCTTT. Its protein product is CAWTRTGDNEAFF. This chain joins TRBV30 and TRBJ1-1, with TRBD1 matching 9 bases. CDR3 size: 13 residues. Germline CDR1 is GTSNPN and CDR2 is SVGIG (reference sequence). The V gene end was trimmed by 4 bases and the J gene end by 7 bases; junction bases not matched to a gene: 7.

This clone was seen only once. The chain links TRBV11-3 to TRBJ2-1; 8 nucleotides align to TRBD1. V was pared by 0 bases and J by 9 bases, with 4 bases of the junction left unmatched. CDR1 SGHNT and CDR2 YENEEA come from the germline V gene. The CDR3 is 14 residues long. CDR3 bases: TGTGCCAGCAGCTTAGATCCGGACAGGGCTGAGCAGTTCTTC. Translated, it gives CASSLDPDRAEQFF.

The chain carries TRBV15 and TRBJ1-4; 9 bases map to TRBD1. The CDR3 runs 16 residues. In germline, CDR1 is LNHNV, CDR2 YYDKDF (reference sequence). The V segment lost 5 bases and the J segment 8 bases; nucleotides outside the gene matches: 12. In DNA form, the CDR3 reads TGTGCCACCAGCCGCGGGGGGACAGGGAATTTGGAAAAACTGTTTTTT. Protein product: CATSRGGTGNLEKLFF.

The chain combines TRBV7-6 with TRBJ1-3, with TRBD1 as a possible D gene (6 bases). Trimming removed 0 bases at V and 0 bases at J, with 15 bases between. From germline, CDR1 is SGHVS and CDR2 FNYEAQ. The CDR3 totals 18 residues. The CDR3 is CASSLAGAGQSSGNTIYF. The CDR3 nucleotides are TGTGCCAGCAGCTTAGCGGGGGCAGGCCAGTCCTCTGGAAACACCATATATTTT.

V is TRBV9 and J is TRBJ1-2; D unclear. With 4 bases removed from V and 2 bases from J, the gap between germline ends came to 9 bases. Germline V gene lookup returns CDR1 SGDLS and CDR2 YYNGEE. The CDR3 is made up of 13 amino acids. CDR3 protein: CASSSGINYGYTF. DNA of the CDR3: TGTGCCAGCAGCTCGGGAATCAACTATGGCTACACCTTC.

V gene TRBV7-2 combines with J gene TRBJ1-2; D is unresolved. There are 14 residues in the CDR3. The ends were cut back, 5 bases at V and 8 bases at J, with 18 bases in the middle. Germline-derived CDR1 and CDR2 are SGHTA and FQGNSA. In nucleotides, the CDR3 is TGTGCCAGCAGCCAAGCGGGCACCGGAGCGGGCTACACCTTC. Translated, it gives CASSQAGTGAGYTF.

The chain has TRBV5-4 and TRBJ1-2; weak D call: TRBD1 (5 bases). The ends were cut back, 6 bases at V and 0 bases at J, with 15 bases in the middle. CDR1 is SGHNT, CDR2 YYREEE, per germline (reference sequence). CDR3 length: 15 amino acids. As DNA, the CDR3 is TGTGCCAGCACCGAGGTGCGGGGGACTAACTATGGCTACACCTTC. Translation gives CASTEVRGTNYGYTF.

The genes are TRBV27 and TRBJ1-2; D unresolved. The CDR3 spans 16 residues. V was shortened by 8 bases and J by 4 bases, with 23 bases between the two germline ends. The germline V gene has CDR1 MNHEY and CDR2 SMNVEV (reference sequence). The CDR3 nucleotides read TGTGCCAGCTCCACCCGGGTAGGCAGTCAAGCCTATGGCTACACCTTC. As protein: CASSTRVGSQAYGYTF.

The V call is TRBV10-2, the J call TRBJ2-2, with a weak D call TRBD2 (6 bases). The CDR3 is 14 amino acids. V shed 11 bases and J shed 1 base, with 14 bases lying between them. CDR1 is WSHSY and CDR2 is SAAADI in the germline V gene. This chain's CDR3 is CAALGGQNTGELFF. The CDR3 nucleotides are TGCGCCGCACTGGGGGGTCAGAACACCGGGGAGCTGTTTTTT.

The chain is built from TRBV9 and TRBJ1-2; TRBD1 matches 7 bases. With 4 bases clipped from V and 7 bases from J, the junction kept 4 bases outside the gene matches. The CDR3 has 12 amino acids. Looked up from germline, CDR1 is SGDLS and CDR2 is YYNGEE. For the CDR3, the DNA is TGTGCCAGCAGCCCAGGGGGGCCTGGCTACACCTTC. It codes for CASSPGGPGYTF.

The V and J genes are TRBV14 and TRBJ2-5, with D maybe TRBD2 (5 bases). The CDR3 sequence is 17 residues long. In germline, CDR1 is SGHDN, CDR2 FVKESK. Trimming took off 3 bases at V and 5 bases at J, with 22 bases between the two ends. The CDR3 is CASSQEDGTLRFETQYF. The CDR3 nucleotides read TGTGCCAGCAGCCAGGAGGATGGAACTTTACGCTTTGAGACCCAGTACTTC.

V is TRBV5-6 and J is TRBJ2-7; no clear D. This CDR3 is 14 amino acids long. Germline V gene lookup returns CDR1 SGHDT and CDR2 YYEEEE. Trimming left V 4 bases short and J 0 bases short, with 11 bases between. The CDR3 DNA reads TGTGCCAGCAGCACCCGGACGGACTCCTACGAGCAGTACTTC. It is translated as CASSTRTDSYEQYF. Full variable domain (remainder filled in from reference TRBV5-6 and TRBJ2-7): DAGVTQSPTHLIKTRGQQVTLRCSPKSGHDTVSWYQQALGQGPQFIFQYYEEEERQRGNFPDRFSGHQFPNYSSELNVNALLLGDSALYLCASSTRTDSYEQYFGPGTRLTVT.

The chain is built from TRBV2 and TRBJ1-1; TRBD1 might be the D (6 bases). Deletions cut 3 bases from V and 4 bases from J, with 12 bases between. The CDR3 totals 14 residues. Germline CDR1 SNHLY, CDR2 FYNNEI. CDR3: CASSENGGGTEAFF. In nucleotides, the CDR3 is TGTGCCAGCAGTGAGAACGGAGGGGGCACTGAAGCTTTCTTT.

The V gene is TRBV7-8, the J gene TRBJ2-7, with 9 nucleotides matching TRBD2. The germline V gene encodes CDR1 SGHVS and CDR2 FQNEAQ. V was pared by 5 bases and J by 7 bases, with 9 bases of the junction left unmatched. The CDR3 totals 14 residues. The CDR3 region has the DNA TGTGCCAGCAGCCCAAGCGGACTAGCGAGAGAGCAGTACTTC. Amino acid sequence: CASSPSGLAREQYF.

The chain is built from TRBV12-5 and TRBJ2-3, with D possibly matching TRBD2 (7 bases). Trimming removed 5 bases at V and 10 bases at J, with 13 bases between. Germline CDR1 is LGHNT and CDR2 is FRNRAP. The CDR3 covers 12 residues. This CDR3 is CASGRGDNPQYF. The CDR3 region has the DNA TGTGCTAGTGGTCGGGGGGACAACCCGCAGTATTTT.

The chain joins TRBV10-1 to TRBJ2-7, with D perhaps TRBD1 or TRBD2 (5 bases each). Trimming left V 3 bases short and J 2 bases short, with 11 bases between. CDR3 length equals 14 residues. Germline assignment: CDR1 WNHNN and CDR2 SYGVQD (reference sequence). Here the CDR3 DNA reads TGCGCCAGCAGTGACCCTCAGGGACCCTACGAGCAGTACTTC. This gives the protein CASSDPQGPYEQYF.

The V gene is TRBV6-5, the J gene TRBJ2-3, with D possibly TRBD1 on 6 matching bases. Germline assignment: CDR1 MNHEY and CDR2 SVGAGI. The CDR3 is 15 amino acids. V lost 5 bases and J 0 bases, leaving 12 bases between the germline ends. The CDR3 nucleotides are TGTGCCAGCAGTATGACAGGTGTTAGCACAGATACGCAGTATTTT. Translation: CASSMTGVSTDTQYF.

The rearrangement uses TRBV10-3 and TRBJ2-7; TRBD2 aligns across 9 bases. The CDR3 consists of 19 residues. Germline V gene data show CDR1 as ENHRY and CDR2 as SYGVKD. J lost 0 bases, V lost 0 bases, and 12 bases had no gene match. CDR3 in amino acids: CAISESVGLAKKDSYEQYF. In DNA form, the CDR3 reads TGTGCCATCAGTGAGTCGGTAGGACTAGCGAAAAAGGACTCCTACGAGCAGTACTTC.

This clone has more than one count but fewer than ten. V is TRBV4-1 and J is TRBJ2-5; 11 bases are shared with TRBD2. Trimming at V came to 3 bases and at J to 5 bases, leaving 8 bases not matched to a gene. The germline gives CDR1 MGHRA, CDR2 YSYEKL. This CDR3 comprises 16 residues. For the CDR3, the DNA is TGCGCCAGCAGCCATTTAATAGCGGGGGGGAGGGAGACCCAGTACTTC. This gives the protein CASSHLIAGGRETQYF.

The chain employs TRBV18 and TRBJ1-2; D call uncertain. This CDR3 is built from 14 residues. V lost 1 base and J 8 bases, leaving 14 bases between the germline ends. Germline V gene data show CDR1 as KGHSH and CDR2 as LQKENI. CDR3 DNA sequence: TGTGCCAGCTCACCACGAGCTGAGGTTGAGGGCTACACCTTC. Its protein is CASSPRAEVEGYTF. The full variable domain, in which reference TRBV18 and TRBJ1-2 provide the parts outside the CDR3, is NAGVMQNPRHLVRRRGQEARLRCSPMKGHSHVYWYRQLPEEGLKFMVYLQKENIIDESGMPKERFSAEFPKEGPSILRIQQVVRGDSAAYFCASSPRAEVEGYTFGSGTRLTVV.

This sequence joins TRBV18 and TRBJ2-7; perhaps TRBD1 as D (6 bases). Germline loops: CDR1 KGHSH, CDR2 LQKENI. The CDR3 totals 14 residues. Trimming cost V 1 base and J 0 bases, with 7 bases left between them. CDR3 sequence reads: CASSPRTASYEQYF. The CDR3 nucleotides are TGTGCCAGCTCACCACGGACAGCCTCCTACGAGCAGTACTTC.

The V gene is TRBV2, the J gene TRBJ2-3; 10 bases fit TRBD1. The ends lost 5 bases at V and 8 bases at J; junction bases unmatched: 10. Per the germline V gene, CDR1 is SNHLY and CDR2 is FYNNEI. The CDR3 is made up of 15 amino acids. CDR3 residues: CASSLSGQGSGTQYF. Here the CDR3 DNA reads TGTGCCAGCAGTTTGTCGGGACAGGGGAGCGGTACGCAGTATTTT.

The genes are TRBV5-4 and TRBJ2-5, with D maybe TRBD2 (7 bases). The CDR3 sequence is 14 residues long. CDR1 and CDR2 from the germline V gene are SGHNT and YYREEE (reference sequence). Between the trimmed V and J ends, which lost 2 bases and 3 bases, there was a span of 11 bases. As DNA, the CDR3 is TGTGCCAGCAGCTTAGGAGGGGGGGAAGAGACCCAGTACTTC. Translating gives CASSLGGGEETQYF.

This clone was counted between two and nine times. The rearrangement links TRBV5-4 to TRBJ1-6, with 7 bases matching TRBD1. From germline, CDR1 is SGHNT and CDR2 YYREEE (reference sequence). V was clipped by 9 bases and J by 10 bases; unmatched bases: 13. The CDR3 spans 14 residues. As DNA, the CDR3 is TGTGCCATCAATGGCCAGGGGGAAAGATCACCCCTCCACTTT. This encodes CAINGQGERSPLHF.